The entry below gives a single TCR beta chain sequence along with its context. The data were taken from a study of blood T cell repertoires in COVID-19. Overall study: T cells, B-cell-depleted T cells, or PBMCs supplied cDNA or gDNA.

Here immunoSEQ multiplex PCR was the method, and the copy in TCRdb shows in-frame clones only, minus some. The sample contains 300,000 or so clones, about 89% of which appear only once. After removal of 5 bases from V and 4 bases from J, the junction contained 4 bases not matched to a gene. CDR1 SEHNR and CDR2 FQNEAQ come from the germline V gene (reference sequence). This CDR3 contains 14 residues. This chain links TRBV7-9 with TRBJ1-4; 7 bases fit TRBD1. The sample taken for sequencing was peripheral blood. The receptor comes from a woman aged 50 to 65 who had recovered from COVID-19. The CDR3 region has the DNA TGTGCCAGCAGCAGGGACAGCTATAATGAAAAACTGTTTTTT. Encoded protein: CASSRDSYNEKLFF.